A selection of T cell receptor beta chains follows, all from one sample in a study of siplizumab effects on memory and regulatory T cells. TCRdb's copy holds only in-frame clones and misses some; the assay was immunoSEQ multiplex PCR. The table lists about 60,000 clones, around 78% of them singletons, with about 3.8% in the top ten. The sequenced sample was memory CD4+ T cells sorted from blood. Receptor source: a human donor in good health. Each CDR3 is given with its conserved first and last residue. D genes are given only for firm matches. Size is stated for part of the rows, as once, few or many counts, or as a class when the clone is expanded.

>16|once|TRBD2|TRBJ2-4|TRBV7-2
TGTGCCAGCAGCTTGGAAATAGCGGGGGCCTTCGACATTCAGTACTTC
CASSLEIAGAFDIQYF
>16|.|TRBD2|TRBJ2-4|TRBV2
TGTGCCAGCAGTGAAGCGCTTCCGGGAGGGCCCGGCATTCAGTACTTC
CASSEALPGGPGIQYF
>17|.|TRBD2|TRBJ2-3|TRBV5-1
TGCGCCAGCAGCCCGGGACCCCGGGGGGTAGATACAGATACGCAGTATTTT
CASSPGPRGVDTDTQYF
>14|.|.|TRBJ2-2|TRBV18
TGTGCCAGCTCACCACAGGAGTTCACCGGGGAGCTGTTTTTT
CASSPQEFTGELFF
>13|.|.|TRBJ1-5|TRBV6-5
TGTGCCAGCAGTTCGACAGGTCAAGGGCCCCAGCATTTT
CASSSTGQGPQHF
>15|.|.|TRBJ1-4|TRBV4-1
TGCGCCAGCAGCCAATTCAGGGTCGGGAGTGAAAAACTGTTTTTT
CASSQFRVGSEKLFF
>14|.|.|TRBJ2-5|TRBV7-9
TGTGCCAGCAGCCTCGCGGGGCACCAAGAGACCCAGTACTTC
CASSLAGHQETQYF
>14|.|TRBD2|TRBJ2-1|TRBV6-5
TGTGCCAGCAGTACTAGCGGGGGGGCCGGTGAGCAGTTCTTC
CASSTSGGAGEQFF
>13|.|.|TRBJ2-5|TRBV19
TGTGCCAGTAGTATGAGGCCTTGGGAGACCCAGTACTTC
CASSMRPWETQYF
>14|once|.|TRBJ2-2|TRBV2
TGTGCCAGCAGTGGCAGGGTAAACGCCGGGGAGCTGTTTTTT
CASSGRVNAGELFF
>15|.|.|TRBJ2-1|TRBV7-9
TGTGCCAGCAGCCTTCCGCGGAGGATGGGGAATGAGCAGTTCTTC
CASSLPRRMGNEQFF
>14|.|TRBD1|TRBJ2-1|TRBV2
TGTGCCAGCGGCGGGACAGGGGCCTACAATGAGCAGTTCTTC
CASGGTGAYNEQFF
>15|.|.|TRBJ1-3|TRBV5-1
TGCGCCAGCAGCTTGGACAATTTAGCAGGAAACACCATATATTTT
CASSLDNLAGNTIYF
>13|.|.|TRBJ2-7|TRBV5-5
TGTGCCAGCGGATGGGGGTACTCCTACGAGCAGTACTTC
CASGWGYSYEQYF
>16|.|.|TRBJ2-3|TRBV27
TGTGCCAGCAGTTTAGCCCTCGGGGGGCCGGCAGATACGCAGTATTTT
CASSLALGGPADTQYF
>16|few|.|TRBJ2-2|TRBV7-2
TGTGCCAGCAGCTTTTCCGGGCTACGGGGCACCGGGGAGCTGTTTTTT
CASSFSGLRGTGELFF
>15|.|TRBD2|TRBJ2-3|TRBV19
TGTGCCAGTAGTTACCGTAGCGGGAATACAGATACGCAGTATTTT
CASSYRSGNTDTQYF
>17|.|.|TRBJ2-1|TRBV4-1
TGCGCCAGCAGCCACTCCCCTCGGGGGGCATCCTACAATGAGCAGTTCTTC
CASSHSPRGASYNEQFF
>12|.|.|TRBJ1-5|TRBV6-5
TGTGCCAGCAGTTCCAGTCAGCAGCCCCAGCATTTT
CASSSSQQPQHF
>15|.|.|TRBJ2-2|TRBV11-1
TGTGCCAGCAGACCTACTGCAGACGGCACCGGGGAGCTGTTTTTT
CASRPTADGTGELFF
>14|.|.|TRBJ1-5|TRBV29-1
TGCAGCGTTGAAGTGACAGGTGCGACCGGGGCCCAGCATTTT
CSVEVTGATGAQHF
>15|.|.|TRBJ2-2|TRBV7-3
TGTGCCAGCAGCTTACAGACAGGGAACACCGGGGAGCTGTTTTTT
CASSLQTGNTGELFF
>15|.|.|TRBJ2-2|TRBV7-9
TGTGCCAGCAGCTTAACGTTGGGGTTAACCGGGGAGCTGTTTTTT
CASSLTLGLTGELFF
>14|.|.|TRBJ1-3|TRBV19
TGTGCCAGTAGCGTACAGGGCACTGGAAACACCATATATTTT
CASSVQGTGNTIYF
>14|.|.|TRBJ2-7|TRBV7-8
TGTGCCAGCAGCTTAGCGCAGACACCCTACGAGCAGTACTTC
CASSLAQTPYEQYF
>16|.|TRBD2|TRBJ2-5|TRBV5-4
TGTGCCAGCAGCTTGAATAGCGGGGGACGCCAAGAGACCCAGTACTTC
CASSLNSGGRQETQYF
>15|.|.|TRBJ2-1|TRBV5-1
TGCGCCAGCAGCTTAATACAAACAACTTACAATGAGCAGTTCTTC
CASSLIQTTYNEQFF
>13|.|TRBD1|TRBJ1-2|TRBV29-1
TGCAGCGTTGATACCGACAGGGTAAAAGGCTACACCTTC
CSVDTDRVKGYTF
>16|.|TRBD2|TRBJ2-5|TRBV4-1
TGCGCCAGCAGCCAAGATCGGGGACTAGCGACGGAGACCCAGTACTTC
CASSQDRGLATETQYF
>14|.|.|TRBJ2-3|TRBV7-7
TGTGCCAGCGCCCCGGGGCCTAGCACAGATACGCAGTATTTT
CASAPGPSTDTQYF
>14|.|.|TRBJ1-6|TRBV5-4
TGTGCCAGCAGCTTAGATTATGCTAATTCACCCCTCCACTTT
CASSLDYANSPLHF
>15|.|.|TRBJ2-3|TRBV27
TGTGCCAGCAGTTTATCGGGCGCTGTTTCGAATACGCAGTATTTT
CASSLSGAVSNTQYF
>18|.|.|TRBJ1-5|TRBV4-1
TGCGCCAGCAGCCAAGATTGGGGTGGAAGGGTGGCTAATCAGCCCCAGCATTTT
CASSQDWGGRVANQPQHF
>15|.|.|TRBJ1-6|TRBV5-1
TGCGCCAGCAGCTCCCAGGGTGACGGTAATTCACCCCTCCACTTT
CASSSQGDGNSPLHF
>15|once|TRBD1|TRBJ1-1|TRBV5-1
TGCGCCAGCAGCGTAGGAGACAGGGCCTTGACTGAAGCTTTCTTT
CASSVGDRALTEAFF
>15|few|.|TRBJ1-1|TRBV5-6
TGTGCCAGCAGCTTCGGTTGGGTAGGAGGCGCTGAAGCTTTCTTT
CASSFGWVGGAEAFF
>13|.|.|TRBJ1-1|TRBV11-3
TGTGCCAGCTCCTTGGGGTCGAACACTGAAGCTTTCTTT
CASSLGSNTEAFF
>15|.|.|TRBJ1-4|TRBV11-3
TGTGCCAGCAGCCGTTCTTATGGCGGAAATGAAAAACTGTTTTTT
CASSRSYGGNEKLFF
>15|.|TRBD1|TRBJ1-1|TRBV25-1
TGTGCCAGCAGTGGAATACAGGGGGAGTCGACTGAAGCTTTCTTT
CASSGIQGESTEAFF
>16|once|TRBD1|TRBJ1-1|TRBV5-1
TGCGCCAGCAGCTTGGGAAATATCGACAGGGCTTCTGAAGCTTTCTTT
CASSLGNIDRASEAFF
>13|.|.|TRBJ2-7|TRBV7-2
TGTGCCAGCAGCTTAGGCAGAGCCTACGAGCAGTACTTC
CASSLGRAYEQYF
>14|.|TRBD2|TRBJ2-1|TRBV7-8
TGTGCCAGCAGCTTATTAGCGGGAGGCAGTGAGCAGTTCTTC
CASSLLAGGSEQFF
>16|once|.|TRBJ1-3|TRBV27
TGTGCCAGCAGCCCCTGGGGCCCCACCTCTGGAAACACCATATATTTT
CASSPWGPTSGNTIYF
>16|.|.|TRBJ2-1|TRBV11-2
TGTGCCAGCGCTCCGGTGGGACTCACCCTTTACAATGAGCAGTTCTTC
CASAPVGLTLYNEQFF
>13|.|TRBD2|TRBJ2-1|TRBV11-3
TGTGCCAGCAGCTTAGCGACTAGCGGGAGACAGTTCTTC
CASSLATSGRQFF
>15|.|.|TRBJ2-6|TRBV5-1
TGCGCCAGCAGCTTGGAAGGGTTTGGGGCCAACGTCCTGACTTTC
CASSLEGFGANVLTF
>14|.|.|TRBJ1-1|TRBV5-1
TGCGCCAGCAAAATCAGGGCGGGATGGACTGAAGCTTTCTTT
CASKIRAGWTEAFF
>16|.|TRBD2|TRBJ2-7|TRBV10-3
TGTGCCATCAGCAGGCTAGCGGGAGGTTCGTCTGGCGAGCAGTACTTC
CAISRLAGGSSGEQYF
>17|.|TRBD2|TRBJ2-2|TRBV4-2
TGTGCCAGCAGCCAAGTTGCCAGCGGGGCCGGCACCGGGGAGCTGTTTTTT
CASSQVASGAGTGELFF
>14|.|TRBD1|TRBJ1-2|TRBV7-6
TGTGCCAGCAGCTTTGGCAGGGGGGACTATGGCTACACCTTC
CASSFGRGDYGYTF
>14|.|.|TRBJ1-1|TRBV5-1
TGCGCCAGCAGGTTCGGGGGGTCGAACACTGAAGCTTTCTTT
CASRFGGSNTEAFF
>13|few|.|TRBJ1-2|TRBV25-1
TGTGCCAGCAGTGAATTGGCCGGACGAGGCTACACCTTC
CASSELAGRGYTF
>14|.|TRBD1|TRBJ2-7|TRBV5-4
TGTGCCAGCAGCCTCGGGACAGGGATTTACGAGCAGTACTTC
CASSLGTGIYEQYF